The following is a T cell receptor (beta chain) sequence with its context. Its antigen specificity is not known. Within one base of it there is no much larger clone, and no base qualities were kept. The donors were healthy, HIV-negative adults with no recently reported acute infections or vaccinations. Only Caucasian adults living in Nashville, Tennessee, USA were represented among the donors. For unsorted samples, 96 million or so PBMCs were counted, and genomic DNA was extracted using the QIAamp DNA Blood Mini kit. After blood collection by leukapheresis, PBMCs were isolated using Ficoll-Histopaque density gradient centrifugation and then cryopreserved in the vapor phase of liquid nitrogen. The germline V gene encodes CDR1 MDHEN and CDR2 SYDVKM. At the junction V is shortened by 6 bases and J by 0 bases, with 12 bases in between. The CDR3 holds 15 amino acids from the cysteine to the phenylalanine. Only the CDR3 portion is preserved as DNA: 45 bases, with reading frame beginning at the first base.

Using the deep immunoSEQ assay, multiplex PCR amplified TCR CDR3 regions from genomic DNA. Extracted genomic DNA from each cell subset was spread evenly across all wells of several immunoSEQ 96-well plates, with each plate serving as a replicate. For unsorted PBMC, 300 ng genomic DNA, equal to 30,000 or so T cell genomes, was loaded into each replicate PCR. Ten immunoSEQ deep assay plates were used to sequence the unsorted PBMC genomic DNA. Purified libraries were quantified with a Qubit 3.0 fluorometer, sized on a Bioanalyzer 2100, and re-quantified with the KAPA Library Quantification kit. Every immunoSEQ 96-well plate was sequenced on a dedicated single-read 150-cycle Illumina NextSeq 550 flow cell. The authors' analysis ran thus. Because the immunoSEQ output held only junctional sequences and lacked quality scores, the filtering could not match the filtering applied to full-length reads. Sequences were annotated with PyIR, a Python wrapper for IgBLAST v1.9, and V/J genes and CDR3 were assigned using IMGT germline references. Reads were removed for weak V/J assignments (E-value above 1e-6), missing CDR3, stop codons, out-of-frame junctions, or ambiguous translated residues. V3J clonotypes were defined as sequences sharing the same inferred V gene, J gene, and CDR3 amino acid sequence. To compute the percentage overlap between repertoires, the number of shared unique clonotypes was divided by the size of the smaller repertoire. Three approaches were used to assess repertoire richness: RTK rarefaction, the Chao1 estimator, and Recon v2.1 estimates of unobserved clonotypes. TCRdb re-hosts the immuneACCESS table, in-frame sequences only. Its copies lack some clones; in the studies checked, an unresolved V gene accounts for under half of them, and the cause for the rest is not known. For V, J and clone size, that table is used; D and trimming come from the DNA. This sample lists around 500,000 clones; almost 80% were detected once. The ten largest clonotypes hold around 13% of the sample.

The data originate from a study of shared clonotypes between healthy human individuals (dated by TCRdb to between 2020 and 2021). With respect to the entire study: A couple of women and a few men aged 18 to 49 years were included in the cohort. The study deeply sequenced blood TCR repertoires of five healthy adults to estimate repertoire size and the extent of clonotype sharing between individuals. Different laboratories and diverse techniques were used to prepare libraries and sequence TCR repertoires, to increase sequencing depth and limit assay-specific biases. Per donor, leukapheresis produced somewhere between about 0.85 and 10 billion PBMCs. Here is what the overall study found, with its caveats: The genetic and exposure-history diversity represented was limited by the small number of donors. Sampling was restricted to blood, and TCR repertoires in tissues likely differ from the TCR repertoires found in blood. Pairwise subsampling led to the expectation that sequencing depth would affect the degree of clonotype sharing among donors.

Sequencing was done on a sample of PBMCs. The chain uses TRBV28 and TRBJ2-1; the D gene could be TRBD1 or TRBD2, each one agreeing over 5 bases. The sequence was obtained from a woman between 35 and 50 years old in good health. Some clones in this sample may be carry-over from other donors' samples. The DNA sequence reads TGTGCCAGCAGGGGGGAGATCTACTCCTACAATGAGCAGTTCTTC. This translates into CASRGEIYSYNEQFF.